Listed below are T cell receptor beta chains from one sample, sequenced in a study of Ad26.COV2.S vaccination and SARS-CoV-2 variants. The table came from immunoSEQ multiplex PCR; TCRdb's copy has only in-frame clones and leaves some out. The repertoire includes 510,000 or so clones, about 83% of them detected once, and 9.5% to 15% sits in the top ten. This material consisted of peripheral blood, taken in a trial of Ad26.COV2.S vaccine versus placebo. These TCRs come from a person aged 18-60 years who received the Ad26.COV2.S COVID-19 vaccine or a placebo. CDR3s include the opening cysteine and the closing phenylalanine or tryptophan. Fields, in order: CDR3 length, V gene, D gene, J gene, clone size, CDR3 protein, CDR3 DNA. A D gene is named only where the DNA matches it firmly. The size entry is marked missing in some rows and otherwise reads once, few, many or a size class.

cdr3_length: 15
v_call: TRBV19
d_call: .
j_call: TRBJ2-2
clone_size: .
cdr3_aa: CASSIRGPGPGELFF
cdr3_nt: TGTGCCAGTAGTATAAGAGGACCCGGCCCCGGGGAGCTGTTTTTT

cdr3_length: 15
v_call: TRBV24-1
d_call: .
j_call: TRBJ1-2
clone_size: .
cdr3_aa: CATSDEVGGVSGYTF
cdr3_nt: TGTGCCACCAGTGATGAGGTGGGGGGCGTCTCGGGCTACACCTTC

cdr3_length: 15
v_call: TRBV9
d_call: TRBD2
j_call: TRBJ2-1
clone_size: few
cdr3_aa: CASSVAVAGGNEQFF
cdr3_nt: TGTGCCAGCAGCGTAGCGGTAGCGGGAGGGAATGAGCAGTTCTTC

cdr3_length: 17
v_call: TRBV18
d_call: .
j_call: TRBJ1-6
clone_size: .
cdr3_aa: CASSPRGLGRNNSPLHF
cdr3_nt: TGTGCCAGCTCACCACGGGGACTAGGGCGAAATAATTCACCCCTCCACTTT

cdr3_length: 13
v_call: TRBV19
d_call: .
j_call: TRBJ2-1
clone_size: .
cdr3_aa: CASRPLGLREQFF
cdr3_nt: TGTGCCAGTAGACCACTAGGGTTGCGTGAGCAGTTCTTC

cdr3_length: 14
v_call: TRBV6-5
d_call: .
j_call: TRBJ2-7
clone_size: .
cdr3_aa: CAIHSAGWAYEQYF
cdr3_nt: TGTGCCATACACTCGGCGGGGTGGGCCTACGAGCAGTACTTC

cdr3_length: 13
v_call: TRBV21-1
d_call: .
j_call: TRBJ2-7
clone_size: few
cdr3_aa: CASITGATYEQYF
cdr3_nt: TGTGCCAGCATTACAGGGGCAACCTACGAGCAGTACTTC

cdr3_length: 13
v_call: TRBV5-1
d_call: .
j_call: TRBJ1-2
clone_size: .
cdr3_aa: CASSLPDTYGYTF
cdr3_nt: TGCGCCAGCAGCCTGCCCGACACATATGGCTACACCTTC

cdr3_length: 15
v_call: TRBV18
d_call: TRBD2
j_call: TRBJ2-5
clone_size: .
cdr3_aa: CASSPRSGRGETQYF
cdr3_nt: TGTGCCAGCTCACCTAGGAGCGGGAGGGGAGAGACCCAGTACTTC

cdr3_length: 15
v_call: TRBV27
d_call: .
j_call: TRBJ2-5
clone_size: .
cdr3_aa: CASSRFQWPGETQYF
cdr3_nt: TGTGCCAGCAGTCGATTTCAGTGGCCGGGGGAGACCCAGTACTTC

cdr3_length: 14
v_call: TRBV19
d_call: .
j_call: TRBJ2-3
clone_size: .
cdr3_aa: CASSPTGKGYTQYF
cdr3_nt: TGTGCCAGTAGCCCCACGGGGAAAGGGTATACGCAGTATTTT

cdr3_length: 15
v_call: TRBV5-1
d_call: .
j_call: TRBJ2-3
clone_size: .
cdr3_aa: CASSLTSGTRNTQYF
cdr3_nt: TGCGCCAGCAGCTTAACGAGCGGAACAAGAAATACGCAGTATTTT

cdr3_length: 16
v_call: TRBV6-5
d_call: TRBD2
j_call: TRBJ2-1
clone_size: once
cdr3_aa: CASSYASGRAFNEQFF
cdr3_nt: TGTGCCAGCAGTTACGCTAGCGGGAGGGCCTTTAATGAGCAGTTCTTC

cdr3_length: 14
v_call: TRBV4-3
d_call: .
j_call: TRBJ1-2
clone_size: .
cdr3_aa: CASSQEFGFGGYTF
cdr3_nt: TGCGCCAGCAGCCAAGAATTCGGGTTCGGAGGCTACACCTTC

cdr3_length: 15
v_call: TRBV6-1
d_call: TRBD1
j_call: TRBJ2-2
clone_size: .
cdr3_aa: CASSERQGSPGELFF
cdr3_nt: TGTGCCAGCAGTGAGAGACAGGGGTCACCCGGGGAGCTGTTTTTT

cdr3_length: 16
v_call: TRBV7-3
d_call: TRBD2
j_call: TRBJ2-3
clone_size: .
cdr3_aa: CASSPLAGGAVIRQYF
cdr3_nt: TGTGCCAGCAGTCCACTAGCGGGAGGGGCCGTTATTAGGCAGTATTTT

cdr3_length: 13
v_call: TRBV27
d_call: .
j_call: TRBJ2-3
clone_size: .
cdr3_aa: CASSFSSTDTQYF
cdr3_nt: TGTGCCAGCAGTTTCTCTAGCACAGATACGCAGTATTTT

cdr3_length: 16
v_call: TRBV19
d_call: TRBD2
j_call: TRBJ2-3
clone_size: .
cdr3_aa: CASSTPTSVGTDTQYF
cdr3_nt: TGTGCCAGTAGCACCCCGACTAGCGTTGGGACAGATACGCAGTATTTT

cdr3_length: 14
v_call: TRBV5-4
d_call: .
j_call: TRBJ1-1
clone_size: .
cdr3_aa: CASSLVGPNTEAFF
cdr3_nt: TGTGCCAGCAGCTTGGTCGGACCGAACACTGAAGCTTTCTTT

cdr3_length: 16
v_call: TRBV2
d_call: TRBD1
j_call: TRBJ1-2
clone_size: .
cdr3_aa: CASSEAGADREEGYTF
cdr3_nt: TGTGCCAGCAGTGAAGCGGGGGCCGACAGGGAGGAAGGCTACACCTTC

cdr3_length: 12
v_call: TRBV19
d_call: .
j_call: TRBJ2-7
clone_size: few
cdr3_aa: CASSKDPREQYF
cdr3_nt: TGTGCCAGTAGTAAAGACCCAAGAGAGCAGTACTTC

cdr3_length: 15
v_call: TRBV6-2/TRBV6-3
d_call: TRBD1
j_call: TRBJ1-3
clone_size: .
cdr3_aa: CASSRDRESRNTIYF
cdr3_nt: TGTGCCAGCAGCCGGGACAGGGAATCTCGAAACACCATATATTTT

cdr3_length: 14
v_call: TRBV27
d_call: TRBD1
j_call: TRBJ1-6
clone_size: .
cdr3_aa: CASRTGQGSSPLHF
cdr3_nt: TGTGCCAGCAGGACGGGACAGGGGTCTTCACCCCTCCACTTT

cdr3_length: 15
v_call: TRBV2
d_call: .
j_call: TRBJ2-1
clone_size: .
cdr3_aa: CASSEGRGGYNEQFF
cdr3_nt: TGTGCCAGCAGTGAGGGGCGTGGGGGGTACAATGAGCAGTTCTTC

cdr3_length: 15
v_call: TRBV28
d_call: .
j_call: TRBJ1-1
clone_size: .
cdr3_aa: CASSLLVLLNTEAFF
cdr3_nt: TGTGCCAGCAGTTTATTAGTCCTTCTGAACACTGAAGCTTTCTTT

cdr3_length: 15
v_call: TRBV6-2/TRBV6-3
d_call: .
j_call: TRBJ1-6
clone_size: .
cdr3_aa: CASSYDAAGSSPLHF
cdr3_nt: TGTGCCAGCAGTTACGACGCGGCAGGGAGCTCACCCCTCCACTTT

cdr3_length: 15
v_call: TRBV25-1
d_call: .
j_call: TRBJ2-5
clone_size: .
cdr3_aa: CASTPSTGLQETQYF
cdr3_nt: TGTGCCAGCACCCCTAGCACGGGACTGCAAGAGACCCAGTACTTC

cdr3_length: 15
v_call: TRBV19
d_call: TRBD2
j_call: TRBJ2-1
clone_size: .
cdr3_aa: CASSIGNSGRDEQFF
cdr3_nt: TGTGCCAGTAGTATAGGGAATAGCGGGAGGGATGAGCAGTTCTTC

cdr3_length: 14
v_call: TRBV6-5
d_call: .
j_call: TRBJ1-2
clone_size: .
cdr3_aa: CASITTTGYGGYTF
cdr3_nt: TGTGCCAGCATTACGACTACAGGGTATGGGGGCTACACCTTC

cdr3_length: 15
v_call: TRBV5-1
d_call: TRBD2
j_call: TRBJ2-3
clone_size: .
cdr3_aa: CASSRGTSGRDTQYF
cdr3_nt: TGCGCCAGCAGCCGCGGGACTAGCGGGAGGGATACGCAGTATTTT

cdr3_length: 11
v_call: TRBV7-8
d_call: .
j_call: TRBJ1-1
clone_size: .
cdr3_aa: CASSLEGEAFF
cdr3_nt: TGTGCCAGCAGCTTAGAGGGTGAAGCTTTCTTT

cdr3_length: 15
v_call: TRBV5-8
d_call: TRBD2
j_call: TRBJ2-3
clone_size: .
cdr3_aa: CASSPALAGSHTQYF
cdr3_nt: TGTGCCAGCAGCCCAGCACTAGCGGGGTCACATACGCAGTATTTT

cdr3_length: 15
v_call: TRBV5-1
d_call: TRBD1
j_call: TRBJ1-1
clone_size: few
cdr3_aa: CASSFKGQGATEAFF
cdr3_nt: TGCGCCAGCAGCTTCAAAGGACAGGGGGCCACTGAAGCTTTCTTT